Listed below are T cell receptor beta chains from one sample, sequenced in a study of CD8+CD57+ T cells in acquired aplastic anemia. TCRdb independently ran MiXCR on the reads; one entry per CDR3 protein. Seen here are 450,000 to 600,000 distinct CDR3 sequences, approximately 33% observed once, and the top ten hold around 0.82%. Sequencing was done on a sample of sorted CD4+, CD8+, or CD8+CD57+ T cells (not recorded which) from PBMCs. The receptors were gathered from a human donor with aplastic anemia. Both conserved end residues are part of each CDR3. D genes are given only for firm matches.

.,TRBV7-2,TRBJ2-7,CASSSATGYSYEQYF
.,TRBV15,TRBJ2-7,CATSRRTASYEQYF
.,TRBV20-1,TRBJ1-2,CSARYRATNYGYTF
TRBD1,TRBV10-3,TRBJ1-1,CAISEPTGWGNTEAFF
.,TRBV7-3,TRBJ2-7,CASSDLGGEQYF
.,TRBV7-9,TRBJ2-3,CASSTTGDTQYF
TRBD2,TRBV20-1,TRBJ2-4,CSARTSGGHIQYF
.,TRBV7-8,TRBJ1-6,CASSLGQRDSYNSPLHF
TRBD1,TRBV7-9,TRBJ1-6,CASSLGQGRSPLHF
.,TRBV25-1,TRBJ1-2,CATWQRVGYGYTF
TRBD1,TRBV7-3,TRBJ2-5,CASSKGTEETQYF
.,TRBV7-2,TRBJ2-5,CASSLGDRTESETQYF
TRBD1,TRBV7-2,TRBJ1-2,CASSRDRNYGYTF
TRBD1,TRBV5-6,TRBJ1-5,CASSSDRDYQPQHF
.,TRBV2,TRBJ1-6,CASSTDPKGPLHF
.,TRBV7-6,TRBJ2-1,CASSISVSSYNEQFF
TRBD1,TRBV24-1,TRBJ2-7,CASSINRDRVHYEQYF
TRBD2,TRBV29-1,TRBJ2-1,CSANSGSYSEQFF
TRBD2,TRBV2,TRBJ2-7,CASSEALAGGPSHYEQYF
TRBD1,TRBV7-3,TRBJ1-6,CASSPTTGPGSPLHF
TRBD1,TRBV5-1,TRBJ2-3,CASSSPTGGDPDTQYF
.,TRBV20-1,TRBJ1-1,CSARAPIPNTEAFF
TRBD1,TRBV10-3,TRBJ1-1,CAMGEDRGRLAFF
TRBD1,TRBV10-3,TRBJ1-2,CAIRGQFGYTF
.,TRBV5-1,TRBJ1-1,CASSFDAQGEAFF
.,TRBV7-8,TRBJ2-7,CASSVRVSSYEQYF
.,TRBV7-2,TRBJ2-3,CASSLASDTQYF
.,TRBV10-3,TRBJ1-6,CAISESGDNSPLHF
.,TRBV15,TRBJ1-5,CATSRVASGAQPQHF
TRBD1,TRBV20-1,TRBJ1-2,CSARVSDRGSRYGYTF
.,TRBV9,TRBJ2-2,CASSERTNTGELFF
TRBD1,TRBV7-8,TRBJ1-2,CASSLAPGQGYYGYTF
.,TRBV19,TRBJ1-5,CASSILQGFDNQPQHF
TRBD1,TRBV27,TRBJ1-2,CASSLFGTGERGYTF
.,TRBV7-3,TRBJ2-1,CASTPSASYNEQFF
.,TRBV7-3,TRBJ2-7,CASSGSPRDVGSCEQYF
.,TRBV20-1,TRBJ1-2,CSARVRGPYGYTF
.,TRBV12-3/TRBV12-4,TRBJ1-3,CASSFGQVGSGNTIYF
.,TRBV28,TRBJ1-5,CASSVRDLNQPQHF
TRBD1,TRBV6-5,TRBJ1-2,CASSYSTRQGNGYTF
.,TRBV4-1,TRBJ1-6,CASSQDQTARTPHF
TRBD1,TRBV29-1,TRBJ1-1,CSVVGQGARTEAFF
.,TRBV28,TRBJ2-7,CASSTGGGSSVEQYF
.,TRBV2,TRBJ1-1,CASSGLGTAKLNTEAFF
.,TRBV5-1,TRBJ2-3,CASSLGGQDTQYF
.,TRBV5-1,TRBJ2-3,CASSSKITDTQYF
TRBD1,TRBV18,TRBJ1-3,CASSQLRQGDSGNTIYF
TRBD1,TRBV20-1,TRBJ1-1,CSAKEIGQGPTEAFF
.,TRBV6-1,TRBJ1-5,CASSRGLDRGNQPQHF
.,TRBV7-6,TRBJ2-5,CASSNKAAQYF